This passage covers 6 T cell receptor beta chains from one sample sequenced in a study of cytomegalovirus exposure and HLA in healthy donors. The PCR ran on 60 Vbeta and 13 Jbeta primers. The assay was immunoSEQ multiplex PCR, and TCRdb's table has in-frame clones only and misses some. The sample includes fewer than 200,000 clones, about 75% seen only once; the top ten take roughly 6%. Material for sequencing was PBMCs. The origin of the receptors is a man aged 40-49 years in good health and CMV-seropositive.

The V and J genes are TRBV6-5 and TRBJ1-1; the D is unclear. V lost 0 bases, J lost 1 base, and 6 bases lay in between. Per germline, CDR1 MNHEY and CDR2 SVGAGI. The CDR3 totals 14 residues. CDR3 sequence: CASSYSARNTEAFF. The DNA for the CDR3 is TGTGCCAGCAGTTACTCGGCCAGGAACACTGAAGCTTTCTTT.

This chain uses TRBV4-1 with TRBJ2-7, with D unresolved. The length of the CDR3 is 14 residues. V gave up 0 bases and J gave up 6 bases, with 12 bases separating them. Germline-derived CDR1 and CDR2 are MGHRA and YSYEKL. CDR3 region: CASSQDSNSREQYF. The DNA for the CDR3 is TGCGCCAGCAGCCAAGACTCTAACAGCCGCGAGCAGTACTTC.

The rearrangement links TRBV5-1 to TRBJ2-1; 7 bases agree with TRBD1. CDR1 and CDR2 from the germline V gene are SGHRS and YFSETQ. With V trimmed by 4 bases and J by 0 bases, 7 bases remained unmatched. The CDR3 is 16 residues long. DNA of the CDR3: TGCGCCAGCAGCCCCGGCCGGGACAGCTCCTACAATGAGCAGTTCTTC. This sequence encodes CASSPGRDSSYNEQFF.

The V gene is TRBV5-1, the J gene TRBJ2-7, with TRBD2 matching over 13 bases. Looked up from germline, CDR1 is SGHRS and CDR2 is YFSETQ. The CDR3 has 15 residues. V gave up 7 bases and J gave up 2 bases; unmatched junction bases: 6. CDR3 region: CASAKGTSGTYEQYF. CDR3 in DNA: TGCGCCAGCGCGAAGGGGACTAGCGGGACCTACGAGCAGTACTTC.

The V and J genes are TRBV11-2 and TRBJ2-5; TRBD2 is a possible D gene (6 bases). Between the trimmed V and J ends, which lost 1 base and 5 bases, there was a span of 17 bases. Germline CDR1 reads SGHAT; CDR2 reads FQNNGV. The CDR3 extends over 16 amino acids. The CDR3 spells CASSLASSLGGETQYF. For the CDR3, the DNA is TGTGCCAGCAGCTTAGCGTCGTCACTTGGGGGGGAGACCCAGTACTTC.

The V and J genes are TRBV11-3 and TRBJ1-4; 7 nucleotides line up with TRBD1. Per the germline V gene, CDR1 is SGHNT and CDR2 is YENEEA. This CDR3 region has 16 residues. The J segment lost 8 bases and the V segment lost 3 bases, leaving 12 bases of the junction unmatched. CDR3 loop: CASSFRMGTAGEKLFF. The CDR3 DNA is TGTGCCAGCAGCTTTAGAATGGGGACAGCAGGCGAAAAACTGTTTTTT.